Included here is one T cell receptor (beta chain) sequence, with context. The CDR3 has 14 residues. In germline, CDR1 is MDHEN, CDR2 SYDVKM. The V gene lost 3 bases and the J gene lost 7 bases, with 10 bases spanning the gap. This sample is drawn from a study of T cell changes during pregnancy in multiple sclerosis. Data came from immunoSEQ multiplex PCR; TCRdb stores just in-frame clones and leaves some out. The table shows tens of thousands of clones, with just over 85% occurring only once. The receptor comes from a female donor in good health, enrolled as a control in a pregnancy study. The J gene is TRBJ1-6, the V gene TRBV28; unclear D gene. Specimen: CD8+ T cells from peripheral blood mononuclear cells, collected in the first trimester of pregnancy. The chain's CDR3 is CASSFSGGNSPLHF. CDR3 bases: TGTGCCAGCAGTTTCTCGGGCGGGAATTCACCCCTCCACTTT.